A single sample gave rise to the 19 T cell receptor beta chains below, sequenced in a study of blood T cell repertoires in COVID-19. Using immunoSEQ multiplex PCR, the repertoire was profiled, and TCRdb retains in-frame clones only, with some absent. The top ten clones hold 2% to 2.5% of a sample with approximately 240,000 clones, roughly 90% of them seen once. The sequenced material came from peripheral blood. These receptor sequences come from a woman aged 40-49 years who had recovered from COVID-19.

V gene TRBV18 combines with J gene TRBJ2-3, with 9 bases aligning to TRBD2. The germline gives CDR1 KGHSH, CDR2 LQKENI. The length of the CDR3 is 17 residues. Germline trimming cut 0 bases from V and 6 bases from J; bases unmatched to any gene: 10. The CDR3 region has the DNA TGTGCCAGCTCACCACCGAGTAGCGGGAGAAAGCTGGATACGCAGTATTTT. Translating it yields CASSPPSSGRKLDTQYF.

This chain connects TRBV9 to TRBJ2-7, with 7 bases fitting TRBD1. The CDR3 totals 14 residues. Germline V gene sequence: CDR1 SGDLS, CDR2 YYNGEE. The junction had 8 bases not matched to a gene; V was cut back by 4 bases and J by 4 bases. This CDR3 reads CASSPPGTAYEQYF. The CDR3 DNA follows: TGTGCCAGCAGCCCCCCCGGGACAGCTTACGAGCAGTACTTC.

The chain is built from TRBV7-2 and TRBJ1-5; no definite D call. Germline V lookup: CDR1 SGHTA, CDR2 FQGNSA. V was cut by 5 bases and J by 2 bases, with 10 bases left in between. The CDR3 contains 14 residues. The CDR3 DNA reads as TGTGCCAGCAGCCCCCGACAAGGCAATCAGCCCCAGCATTTT. This sequence encodes CASSPRQGNQPQHF.

The rearrangement joins TRBV28 to TRBJ1-4; D is perhaps TRBD1 (5 bases). Germline V CDR1 and CDR2: MDHEN, SYDVKM. Trimming left V 6 bases short and J 4 bases short, with 15 bases between. CDR3 length equals 15 residues. Written as DNA, the CDR3 is TGTGCCAGCAGAGACAGATACGAGATTAATGAAAAACTGTTTTTT. Its protein is CASRDRYEINEKLFF.

The chain carries TRBV5-8 and TRBJ1-5; 9 bases align to TRBD1. The germline V gene encodes CDR1 SGHTS and CDR2 YDEGEE. The CDR3 contains 17 residues. The trim removed 0 bases at V and 3 bases at J, leaving 7 bases unmatched. The CDR3 loop reads CASSLVRRQGDNQPQHF. The CDR3 region has the DNA TGTGCCAGCAGCTTGGTACGGAGACAGGGGGACAATCAGCCCCAGCATTTT. The variable domain in full, completed from reference TRBV5-8 and TRBJ1-5, reads EAGVTQSPTHLIKTRGQQATLRCSPISGHTSVYWYQQALGLGLQFLLWYDEGEERNRGNFPPRFSGRQFPNYSSELNVNALELEDSALYLCASSLVRRQGDNQPQHFGDGTRLSIL.

This clone came up once. This sequence joins TRBV4-2 and TRBJ2-2; 9 bases agree with TRBD2. This CDR3 contains 16 residues. Germline CDR1 LGHNA, CDR2 YNFKEQ. V shed 4 bases, J shed 1 base, and the junction held 4 bases outside the gene matches. The CDR3 reads CASSPLLAGNTGELFF. Here the CDR3 DNA reads TGTGCCAGCAGCCCCTTACTAGCGGGGAACACCGGGGAGCTGTTTTTT.

The CDR3 loop is CASSLLPLGAYEQYF. The CDR3 DNA follows: TGTGCCAGCAGTTTACTGCCGTTGGGGGCGTACGAGCAGTACTTC. The chain is built from TRBV27 and TRBJ2-7, with a possible D match to TRBD1 (6 bases). From germline, CDR1 is MNHEY and CDR2 SMNVEV (reference sequence). Trimming took off 2 bases at V and 4 bases at J, with 15 bases between the two ends. The length of the CDR3 is 15 residues.

V is TRBV28 and J is TRBJ2-3; TRBD2 agrees at 8 bases. V shed 7 bases, J shed 3 bases, and the junction held 12 bases outside the gene matches. Looked up from germline, CDR1 is MDHEN and CDR2 is SYDVKM. This CDR3 is 16 amino acids long. The CDR3 DNA sequence: TGTGCCAGCATCGGGGGGGGCATGCGTGGGACAGATACGCAGTATTTT. It codes for CASIGGGMRGTDTQYF.

This clone came up once. The V and J genes are TRBV27 and TRBJ1-2, with D perhaps TRBD1 (5 bases). Trimming removed 3 bases from V and 2 bases from J, with 16 bases in between. The CDR3 runs to 16 residues. Germline CDR1 reads MNHEY; CDR2 reads SMNVEV (reference sequence). CDR3 nucleotide sequence: TGTGCCAGCAGTTTGTCCGGGGGGGTACCAAACTATGGCTACACCTTC. Its protein is CASSLSGGVPNYGYTF.

In its sample, this clone was seen once. The chain couples TRBV25-1 to TRBJ1-2; the D gene is possibly TRBD1 (5 bases). Trimming pared 2 bases from V and 0 bases from J, leaving 7 bases between. The CDR3 consists of 14 residues. From germline, CDR1 is MGHDK and CDR2 SYGVNS. The CDR3 here is CASSETGANYGYTF. The CDR3 DNA reads TGTGCCAGCAGTGAAACAGGAGCTAACTATGGCTACACCTTC.

This chain joins TRBV6-2 or TRBV6-3 and TRBJ2-7; the match to TRBD1 covers 11 bases. CDR1 MNHEY and CDR2 SVGEGT come from the germline V gene. J lost 7 bases, V lost 1 base, and 6 bases had no gene match. CDR3 size: 15 residues. CDR3 protein: CASSYWTGGSREQYF. The CDR3 nucleotides are TGTGCCAGCAGTTACTGGACAGGGGGCTCAAGGGAGCAGTACTTC.

The CDR3 DNA reads as TGTGCCATCAGTGATCTGGAGGGATTGGGAAACATTCAGTACTTC. It specifies CAISDLEGLGNIQYF. The rearrangement links TRBV10-3 to TRBJ2-4, with D possibly being TRBD2 (6 bases). Looked up from germline, CDR1 is ENHRY and CDR2 is SYGVKD. Trimming left V 3 bases short and J 6 bases short, with 15 bases between. This CDR3 has 15 amino acids.

This clone appeared once. This sequence joins TRBV6-2 or TRBV6-3 and TRBJ1-5; no reliable D call. CDR1 and CDR2 (germline): MNHEY, SVGEGT. The CDR3 contains 16 residues. Trimming shortened V by 3 bases and J by 3 bases, and 15 bases separated the two germline ends. For the CDR3, the DNA is TGTGCCAGCAGTTATACTCGGGGTGGGTTCAATCAGCCCCAGCATTTT. It yields the protein CASSYTRGGFNQPQHF.

The V gene is TRBV10-2, the J gene TRBJ2-7, with D maybe TRBD2 (6 bases). Trimming cost V 7 bases and J 7 bases, with 23 bases left between them. This CDR3 is 15 amino acids long. Germline loops: CDR1 WSHSY, CDR2 SAAADI. The CDR3 region is CASIPAGTRAGEQYF. CDR3 nucleotide sequence: TGCGCCAGCATTCCCGCCGGGACTCGAGCCGGGGAGCAGTACTTC.

In DNA form, the CDR3 reads TGTGCCAGCACCCCCACACGGGGAGGTTCACCCCTCCACTTT. It yields the protein CASTPTRGGSPLHF. The J gene is TRBJ1-6, the V gene TRBV6-5; D is uncertain. Germline CDR1 and CDR2: MNHEY and SVGAGI. V dropped 7 bases and J dropped 9 bases, with 16 bases sitting between them. This CDR3 is built from 14 residues.

Comments on this clone: Other DNA sequences in the sample encode the same CDR3. This sequence joins TRBV28 and TRBJ1-6, with D unclear. With 7 bases removed from V and 0 bases from J, the gap between germline ends came to 4 bases. Per germline, CDR1 MDHEN and CDR2 SYDVKM. The CDR3 totals 13 residues. The CDR3 is CASTSSYNSPLHF. DNA of the CDR3: TGTGCCAGCACGAGCTCCTATAATTCACCCCTCCACTTT.

As to this clone: Germline is not matched at one junction end, which may reflect a read error. The rearrangement links TRBV7-2 to TRBJ2-3; D possibly matches TRBD1 or TRBD2 (5 bases each). The CDR3 is 16 amino acids. Per the germline V gene, CDR1 is SGHTA and CDR2 is FQGNSA. CDR3 in DNA: TGTGCCAGCAGATTAGGAGGTCCAGGGCCCACAGATACGCAGTATTTT. Translation: CASRLGGPGPTDTQYF.

V gene TRBV27 combines with J gene TRBJ2-3, with D tentatively TRBD2 (5 bases). The CDR3 contains 15 residues. V was shortened by 3 bases and J by 2 bases, with 12 bases between the two germline ends. Germline-derived CDR1 and CDR2 are MNHEY and SMNVEV (reference sequence). The CDR3 DNA reads TGTGCCAGCAGTTTCCTCGGGAACGACACAGATACGCAGTATTTT. Translating it yields CASSFLGNDTDTQYF.

The rearrangement links TRBV19 to TRBJ1-6; 7 nucleotides agree with TRBD1. Germline V gene lookup returns CDR1 LNHDA and CDR2 SQIVND (reference sequence). The CDR3 runs 18 residues. V was pared by 0 bases and J by 7 bases, with 12 bases of the junction left unmatched. CDR3 in DNA: TGTGCCAGTAGTATAGAGGCCGACAGGGCACGGGGAAATTCACCCCTCCACTTT. Translation gives CASSIEADRARGNSPLHF.